This T cell receptor beta chain was sequenced during a study of post-analysis software for immune sequencing data (dated by TCRdb to between 2014 and 2017). General notes on the study: Relapsing-remitting, secondary progressive and progressive-relapsing multiple sclerosis were recorded as disease courses, and subtype annotation was lacking for some patients. The patient repertoires were set against around eleven previously published healthy control repertoires from donors whose ages ranged from about 6 to 27 years. A subset of samples was prepared in parallel using single-end sample barcoding, then pooled and co-amplified after Illumina adapter ligation. Summary of the overall study and its limitations: The control group was slightly older than the multiple sclerosis patient group. Normalized Chao1 diversity was significantly lower in multiple sclerosis patients than controls, suggesting substantial peripheral T-cell clonal expansion. Strong co-clustering of samples prepared in the same batch was shown by direct clustering with F measure, prompting a batch-effect correction. Patients showed significantly higher frequencies than controls for five TRBV segments, among them TRBV5-6, TRBV5-1 and TRBV20-1.

The method was PCR. TCRdb names Illumina HiSeq 2500 as the instrument used. To reduce PCR and sequencing biases, unique molecular identifiers were incorporated into the TCR beta cDNA libraries. Every 1 to 10 million input T cells yielded 500,000 or so cDNA molecules, meaning each molecule approximated one T cell. The same protocol used for the earlier healthy control dataset was applied to prepare and sequence the patient libraries. Within a given batch, samples were prepared together, multiplexed and sequenced on the same HiSeq lane. The original methods were these. MIGEC was used to process the raw barcoded reads, and molecular identifier groups with only a single read were discarded before consensus assembly and CDR3 extraction. Clonotype tables were post-analysed with VDJtools, normalizing diversity by down-sampling all datasets to the smallest sample size. Repertoire overlap clustering matched CDR3 amino acid but not nucleotide sequences to correct batch-related cross-sample contamination. TCRdb trimmed public reads at Q25 via fastp, called clones via MiXCR and kept in-frame beta chains. Identical CDR3 protein sequences are pooled into one entry, listed with their most common genes and DNA. TCRdb, rather than the study authors, made the V and J calls. In this sample the table shows fewer than 850,000 distinct CDR3 sequences, roughly 29% of which occur a single time. The leading ten clones occupy roughly 0.53% of the sample.

The CDR3 has 13 amino acids, counting the end cysteine and phenylalanine. Of all the DNA, just the CDR3 is kept, 39 bases in frame from base 1. The V and J ends are trimmed by 1 base and 7 bases, leaving 10 bases between them. From a lookup of the germline V gene (reference sequence), CDR1 and CDR2 are SEHNR and FQNEAQ. TCR beta repertoires were profiled from peripheral blood of 10 to 15 young patients with multiple sclerosis to demonstrate the VDJtools post-analysis software. The multiple sclerosis patients were children and adolescents between roughly 6 and 15 years of age. For this clonotype: This receptor's antigen is unknown. No much larger clone is present one base from it, and per-base qualities are unavailable.

This receptor was obtained from a girl under 18 with multiple sclerosis. The chain was built from TRBV7-9 and TRBJ1-2; no confident D gene assignment can be made. Sequenced input: blood. The CDR3 region reads CASSLDRMSGYTF. The DNA is as follows: TGTGCCAGCAGCTTAGACAGAATGAGTGGCTACACCTTC.